The entry below gives a single T cell receptor (beta chain) sequence along with its context. The record originates from a study of blood T cell repertoires in COVID-19. The germline V and J ends were trimmed by 3 bases and 5 bases, with 7 bases remaining between them. The CDR3 contains 12 residues. Per germline, CDR1 SGHRS and CDR2 YFSETQ. In the study's own analysis: Amplification with reference gene primers provided the estimates of nucleated cell counts. Clones were sequenced by immunoSEQ multiplex PCR, and TCRdb holds only the in-frame ones, with some missing. V and J calls and clone size are given by that table; D and trimming were obtained from the DNA. The sample yields over 150,000 clones, 60% to 80% seen once.

The V call is TRBV5-1, the J call TRBJ2-3, with D uncertain. Material for sequencing was peripheral blood. The source is a woman between 65 and 79 years old with acute or convalescent COVID-19. The CDR3 nucleotides read TGCGCCAGCAGCTATGTTCGAGATACGCAGTATTTT. This gives the protein CASSYVRDTQYF.